The present TCR beta chain was sequenced within a study of blood T cell repertoires in COVID-19. Study context: Samples taken during acute and convalescent COVID-19 were collected in the United States, Italy and Spain. The analysed material was cDNA or gDNA that came from T cells, B-cell-depleted T cells, or PBMCs.

It was during active infection that Seattle patients were enrolled and then longitudinally followed. How the authors handled the data: Reference gene primer amplification yielded estimated nucleated cell counts. Sequenced by immunoSEQ multiplex PCR; TCRdb stores in-frame clones only, minus some. V, J and clone size reflect that table, while D and trimming were determined from the DNA. Of about 200,000 clones listed, about 82% were seen once; the top ten hold approximately 0.9%. This CDR3 has 15 residues. Trimming at V came to 4 bases and at J to 4 bases, leaving 4 bases not matched to a gene. In germline, CDR1 is MNHEY, CDR2 SMNVEV (reference sequence).

This chain uses TRBV27 with TRBJ2-3; TRBD2 aligns across 11 bases. This TCR was recovered from a man between 60 and 75 years old with COVID-19, enrolled during active disease. Sequencing was performed on peripheral blood. CDR3 residues: CASSSSGRISDTQYF. The CDR3 DNA reads as TGTGCCAGCAGTTCTAGCGGGAGGATCTCAGATACGCAGTATTTT.